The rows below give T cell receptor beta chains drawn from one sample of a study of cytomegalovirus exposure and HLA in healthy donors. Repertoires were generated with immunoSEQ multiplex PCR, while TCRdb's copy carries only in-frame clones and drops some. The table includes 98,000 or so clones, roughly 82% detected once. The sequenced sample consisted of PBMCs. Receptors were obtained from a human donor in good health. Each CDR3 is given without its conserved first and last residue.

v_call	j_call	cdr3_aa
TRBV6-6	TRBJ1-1	ASSWGQGNTEAF
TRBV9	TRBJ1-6	ASSVRPTGNSPLH
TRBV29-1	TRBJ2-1	SVVRQGAYNEQF
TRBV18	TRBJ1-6	ASSPVRTGGSPLH
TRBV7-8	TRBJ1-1	ASSPNSGTGSF
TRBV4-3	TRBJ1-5	ASSQVSSNQPQH
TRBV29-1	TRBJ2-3	SVMGGFGSTDTQY
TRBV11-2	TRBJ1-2	ASSSPGQGARYGYT
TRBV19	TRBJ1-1	ASSIDDLAAEAF
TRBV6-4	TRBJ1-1	ASRARGSSEAF
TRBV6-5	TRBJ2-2	ASSPLVSGGELF
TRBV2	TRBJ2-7	ASSEALRGSYEQY
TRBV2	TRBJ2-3	ASSEVTVTDTQY
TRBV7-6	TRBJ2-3	ASSLAGGSTDTQY
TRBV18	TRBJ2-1	ASSPLGSEQF
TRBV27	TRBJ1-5	ASSTYRGGRNQPQH
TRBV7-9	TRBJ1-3	ASSLGPEGGTGNTIY
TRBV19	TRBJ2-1	ASSRVDYNEQF
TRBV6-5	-	ASSSTGYAYEQY
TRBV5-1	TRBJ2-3	ASSLAGALPDTQY
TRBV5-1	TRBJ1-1	ASTTGGDSTEAF
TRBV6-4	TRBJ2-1	ASSGTSGGNEQF
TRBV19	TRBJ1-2	ASSTGDRLTNYGYT
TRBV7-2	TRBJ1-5	ASSPDGSENQPQH
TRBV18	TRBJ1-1	ASSPPWSVNTEAF
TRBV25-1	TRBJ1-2	ASSTGTNYGYT
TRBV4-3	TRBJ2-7	ASSGVEGGSYEQY
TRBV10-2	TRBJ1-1	ASSGLDRDGAF
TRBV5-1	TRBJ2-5	ASSLRSLGETQY
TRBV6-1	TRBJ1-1	ASRPGHTNTEAF
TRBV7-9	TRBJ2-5	ASTGEAFATQY
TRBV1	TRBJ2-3	TSSQGSSGKDTQY
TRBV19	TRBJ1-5	ASTPRWAGPNQPQH
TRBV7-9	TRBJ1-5	ASSGGGAGNQPQH
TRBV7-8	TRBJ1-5	ASSLAGAQPQH
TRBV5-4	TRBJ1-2	ASSLAQGEENGYT
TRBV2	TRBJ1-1	ASLGRGSHTEAF
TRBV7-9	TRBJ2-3	ASSLVGGYTDTQY
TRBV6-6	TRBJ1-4	ASSRREAANNEKLF
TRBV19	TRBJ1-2	ASSGGLNFYGYT
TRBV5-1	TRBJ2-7	ASSLASGAHEQY
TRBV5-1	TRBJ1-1	ASSLLQNTEAF
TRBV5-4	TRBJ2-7	ASSELQGYGYEQY
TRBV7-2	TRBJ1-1	ASSVEGNVNTEAF
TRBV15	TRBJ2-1	ATSRIQGRENEQF
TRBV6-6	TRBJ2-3	ASSPGQGGGTQY
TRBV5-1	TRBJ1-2	ASSLTPGGATNYGYT
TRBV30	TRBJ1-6	AWSGTGGFPPLALH
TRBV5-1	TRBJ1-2	ASSRTGGNGDGYT
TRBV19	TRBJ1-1	ASSGDTLRTEAF
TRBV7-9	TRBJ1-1	ASSPKGQTNTEAF
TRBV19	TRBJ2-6	ASSIARQPSGANVLT
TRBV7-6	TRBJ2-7	ASSSLDRVGYEQY
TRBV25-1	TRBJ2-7	ASSDSLAGLYEQY
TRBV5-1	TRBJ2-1	ASSIGLAGGPGNEQF